The clone carrying this T cell receptor beta chain was found once. Antigen specificity is unknown. Trimming stripped 3 bases from V and 2 bases from J, with 10 bases between. The germline gives CDR1 MDHEN, CDR2 SYDVKM. This CDR3 region has 14 residues. The PCR had 60 Vbeta and 13 Jbeta primers. Assay: immunoSEQ multiplex PCR; the TCRdb copy retains only in-frame clones and omits some. The profile shows around 75,000 clones, about four fifths of them singletons. The data stem from a study of cytomegalovirus exposure and HLA in healthy donors. Study-level background: Researchers found that around 80% of some 400 genotyped donors fell within the Caucasian-associated ancestry cluster. Study results and limitations: Later findings reportedly placed an Asian-associated ancestry cluster below the approximately 650-donor mean for N-insertions. Segments of the TCR beta V type were, in most cases, productive about 87% or about 30% of the time in an earlier analysis.

Sequencing was done on a sample of PBMCs. This chain connects TRBV28 to TRBJ1-2; D gene uncertain. The sequence came from a man aged 35 to 55 in good health and CMV-seronegative. The CDR3 nucleotides are TGTGCCAGCAGTTTCGGGAGCTTCAACTATGGCTACACCTTC. Translating it yields CASSFGSFNYGYTF.